The present T cell receptor beta chain was sequenced within a study of blood T cell repertoires in COVID-19. Study in general: The cDNA or gDNA used as material had been derived from T cells, B-cell-depleted T cells, or PBMCs.

Assay: immunoSEQ multiplex PCR; the TCRdb copy retains only in-frame clones and omits some. The sample yields about 80,000 clones, 70% to 90% seen once. The V gene's germline CDR1 is KGHSH and CDR2 LQKENI. V lost 6 bases, J lost 8 bases, and 6 bases stayed unmatched. The CDR3 has 12 amino acids. The source is a woman of 80 years or more with acute or convalescent COVID-19. This chain connects TRBV18 to TRBJ1-1; 7 bases are a match to TRBD1. The sequenced sample consisted of peripheral blood. The CDR3 nucleotides read TGTGCCAGCTCTCTCGGACAGGCAGAAGCTTTCTTT. Its protein is CASSLGQAEAFF.